Listed here are 16 T cell receptor beta chains from one sample, sequenced in a study of human T cells and chemical hapten exposure. The time point was: patch test 2, 6 weeks after DPC sensitization. Documented treatment: therapeutic diphenylcyclopropenone sensitization with weekly scalp DPC. TCRdb itself ran the RACE reads through MiXCR, one entry per CDR3 protein. Of approximately 84,000 distinct CDR3 sequences in the sample, 10% to 13% were seen once. The sequences come from whole blood, collected in connection with sensitization to the hapten diphenylcyclopropenone (DPC). These receptors came from a woman aged 30 to 39 with alopecia areata. Some clones in this sample may be carry-over from other donors' samples.

This clonotype appeared many times. This chain joins TRBV24-1 and TRBJ2-3; D is possibly TRBD2 (5 bases). This CDR3 has 17 amino acids. V lost 1 base to trimming and J lost 5 bases, with 18 bases between them. Germline values: CDR1 KGHDR, CDR2 SFDVKD. The CDR3 is CATSDFDWVRDRDTQYF. In nucleotides, the CDR3 is TGTGCCACCAGTGATTTCGATTGGGTGAGGGATCGAGATACGCAGTATTTT.

In its sample, this clonotype was seen many times. V gene TRBV28 combines with J gene TRBJ2-3; D unresolved. The CDR3 totals 12 residues. CDR1 is MDHEN, CDR2 SYDVKM, per germline. Trimming removed 3 bases from V and 9 bases from J, with 10 bases in between. The CDR3 DNA reads TGTGCCAGCAGTTTTGGCCCCGGCACGCAGTATTTT. This encodes CASSFGPGTQYF.

This clonotype has ten or more counts. This rearrangement joins TRBV12-3 or TRBV12-4 to TRBJ2-5; D perhaps matches TRBD1 (5 bases). V lost 5 bases and J 1 base, leaving 11 bases between the germline ends. This CDR3 is 14 amino acids long. In DNA, the CDR3 is TGTGCCAGCAGTCTACCGGACACCCAAGAGACCCAGTACTTC. Translation: CASSLPDTQETQYF.

This clonotype was seen ten or more times. The chain links TRBV6-1 to TRBJ2-3, with 9 bases aligning to TRBD1. Germline V CDR1 and CDR2: MNHNS, SASEGT. V trimming: 6 bases; J trimming: 4 bases; junction bases outside the gene matches: 17. The CDR3 spans 18 residues. The DNA for the CDR3 is TGTGCCAGCAGAGGCCCCCCGGGACAGGGTAATTTTGCAGATACGCAGTATTTT. Its protein is CASRGPPGQGNFADTQYF.

This clonotype was observed at least ten times. The gene calls are TRBV5-6 and TRBJ1-5; the D gene is possibly TRBD1 (6 bases). Per germline, CDR1 SGHDT and CDR2 YYEEEE. This CDR3 is 16 amino acids long. The V end was cut by 5 bases, the J end by 2 bases, with 17 bases between. The CDR3 coding sequence is TGTGCCAGCAGTTCCTGGGGGGGCGCGGGCAATCAGCCCCAGCATTTT. Its protein is CASSSWGGAGNQPQHF.

This clonotype appeared many times. This sequence joins TRBV20-1 and TRBJ2-3, with D unresolved. The CDR3 has 15 amino acids. V lost 6 bases and J 1 base, leaving 17 bases between the germline ends. CDR1 and CDR2 (germline): DFQATT, SNEGSKA (reference sequence). The CDR3 nucleotides are TGCAGTGCCCAAAAAGGCAGACTTGGCACAGATACGCAGTATTTT. Translating gives CSAQKGRLGTDTQYF.

On this clonotype itself: One base away lies a much larger clone, so this may be a sequencing read error. The chain carries TRBV11-2 and TRBJ2-3; D is unresolved. Germline-derived CDR1 and CDR2 are SGHAT and FQNNGV. CDR3 size: 11 residues. V lost 5 bases and J 2 bases, leaving 2 bases between the germline ends. CDR3 region: CASSNTDTQYF. CDR3 sequence (DNA): TGTGCCAGCAGCAACACAGATACGCAGTATTTT.

Ten or more counts support this clonotype. The chain recombines TRBV2 with TRBJ2-7, with TRBD2 matching 8 bases. The CDR3 loop spans 13 amino acids. The V segment lost 2 bases and the J segment 6 bases; nucleotides outside the gene matches: 3. The germline CDR1 and CDR2 sequences are SNHLY and FYNNEI. The CDR3 DNA reads TGTGCCAGCAGTGAACGGGAGGGGTCCGAGCAGTACTTC. Its translation: CASSEREGSEQYF.

The rearrangement uses TRBV10-1 and TRBJ1-4; 7 nucleotides agree with TRBD1. Germline V gene data show CDR1 as WNHNN and CDR2 as SYGVQD (reference sequence). The V and J ends lost 0 bases and 11 bases, in that order; junction bases with no gene match: 3. The CDR3 runs 13 residues. CDR3 in DNA: TGCGCCAGCAGTGAGTCGCGGGGACAGAAACTGTTTTTT. This translates into CASSESRGQKLFF.

V is TRBV10-3 and J is TRBJ2-3, with D perhaps TRBD2 (5 bases). The CDR3 contains 14 residues. Trimming cost V 10 bases and J 2 bases, with 16 bases left between them. Per the germline V gene, CDR1 is ENHRY and CDR2 is SYGVKD. This chain's CDR3 is CATRGGGNTDTQYF. CDR3 bases: TGTGCCACCAGAGGAGGAGGTAACACAGATACGCAGTATTTT.

This clonotype was detected only a few times. The V and J genes are TRBV27 and TRBJ1-1, with TRBD1 matching over 10 bases. The germline gives CDR1 MNHEY, CDR2 SMNVEV (reference sequence). J was trimmed by 4 bases and V by 2 bases; bases with no gene match: 7. The CDR3 covers 16 residues. The CDR3 DNA is TGTGCCAGCAGTTTAATCACCGGACAGGGGGTCACTGAAGCTTTCTTT. Protein sequence: CASSLITGQGVTEAFF.

This clonotype has ten or more counts. J is TRBJ1-6 and V is TRBV5-8, with TRBD1 matching 9 bases. This CDR3 is 15 amino acids long. V lost 2 bases to trimming and J lost 7 bases; unmatched junction nucleotides: 4. Looked up from germline, CDR1 is SGHTS and CDR2 is YDEGEE. As DNA, the CDR3 is TGTGCCAGCAGCTTTAAAGACAGGGGGAATTCACCCCTCCACTTT. It translates to CASSFKDRGNSPLHF.

The sample holds many counts of this clonotype. The V and J genes are TRBV29-1 and TRBJ2-5; D is tentatively TRBD1 or TRBD2 (5 bases each). The V gene's germline CDR1 is SQVTM and CDR2 ANQGSEA. This CDR3 has 12 residues. V shed 6 bases and J shed 5 bases, with 13 bases lying between them. The CDR3 is CSVADGAETQYF. CDR3 coding DNA: TGCAGCGTCGCGGACGGGGCGGAGACCCAGTACTTC.

Many counts were recorded for this clonotype. The chain employs TRBV20-1 and TRBJ2-7, with TRBD2 matching 8 bases. The CDR3 runs to 12 residues. Looked up from germline, CDR1 is DFQATT and CDR2 is SNEGSKA (reference sequence). Trimming took 5 bases from V and 5 from J; bases not matched to a gene: 5. The CDR3 region is CSAESGSNEQYF. Here the CDR3 DNA reads TGCAGTGCTGAAAGCGGGAGCAACGAGCAGTACTTC.

This clonotype was detected many times. This sequence joins TRBV2 and TRBJ2-3; D possibly corresponds to TRBD2 (5 bases). The CDR3 is 13 residues long. Germline V gene lookup returns CDR1 SNHLY and CDR2 FYNNEI. V dropped 5 bases and J dropped 5 bases, with 11 bases sitting between them. CDR3 region: CASSTVEGDTQYF. CDR3 in DNA: TGTGCCAGCAGTACCGTAGAGGGAGATACGCAGTATTTT.

This clonotype was seen ten or more times. V usage is TRBV7-2 and J usage is TRBJ1-2; D is undetermined. Germline V gene data show CDR1 as SGHTA and CDR2 as FQGNSA. With 3 bases removed from V and 2 bases from J, the gap between germline ends came to 13 bases. This CDR3 region has 15 residues. The CDR3 protein is CASSFRPDGNYGYTF. For the CDR3, the DNA is TGTGCCAGCAGCTTCCGCCCCGACGGAAACTATGGCTACACCTTC.